This T cell receptor beta chain was captured in a study of PD-1 blockade in classical Hodgkin lymphoma. Regarding the study as a whole: Why the repertoires differ is still unclear, perhaps disease activity or prior therapy.

Each patient relapsed following autologous stem cell transplantation, and prior brentuximab vedotin exposure differed. Concerning this clone: Its specificity is not known.

Measured with immunoSEQ multiplex PCR; TCRdb has only the in-frame clones, and not every one. The repertoire holds under 95,000 clones, more than 85% seen once, with roughly 8% in the top ten. The CDR3 totals 16 residues. Trimming left V 7 bases short and J 1 base short, with 16 bases between. Germline CDR1 reads SNHLY; CDR2 reads FYNNEI. The chain has TRBV2 and TRBJ2-2; the D gene is possibly TRBD2 (5 bases). This specimen consisted of peripheral blood mononuclear cells (PBMCs), obtained at baseline. This receptor was identified in a human donor with classical Hodgkin lymphoma. CDR3 amino acids: CASTPVERENTGELFF. The CDR3 DNA follows: TGTGCCAGCACCCCGGTCGAGAGGGAGAACACCGGGGAGCTGTTTTTT.